The T cell receptor beta chain under discussion was sequenced for a study of cytomegalovirus exposure and HLA in healthy donors. With 60 Vbeta and 13 Jbeta primers, the PCR was carried out. The data were produced by immunoSEQ multiplex PCR, yet TCRdb's version contains in-frame clones alone and is incomplete. The sample yields about 200,000 clones, roughly 85% seen once. The receptor's source is a woman aged 18-35 years in good health and CMV-seronegative. What was sequenced was PBMCs.

The DNA of the CDR3 is TGTGCCAGCTCACCACCAATATCAGATACGCAGTATTTT. This gives the protein CASSPPISDTQYF. The chain combines TRBV18 with TRBJ2-3; the D is unclear. V was pared by 0 bases and J by 4 bases, with 5 bases between. The CDR3 is 13 amino acids. CDR1 and CDR2 from the germline V gene are KGHSH and LQKENI.